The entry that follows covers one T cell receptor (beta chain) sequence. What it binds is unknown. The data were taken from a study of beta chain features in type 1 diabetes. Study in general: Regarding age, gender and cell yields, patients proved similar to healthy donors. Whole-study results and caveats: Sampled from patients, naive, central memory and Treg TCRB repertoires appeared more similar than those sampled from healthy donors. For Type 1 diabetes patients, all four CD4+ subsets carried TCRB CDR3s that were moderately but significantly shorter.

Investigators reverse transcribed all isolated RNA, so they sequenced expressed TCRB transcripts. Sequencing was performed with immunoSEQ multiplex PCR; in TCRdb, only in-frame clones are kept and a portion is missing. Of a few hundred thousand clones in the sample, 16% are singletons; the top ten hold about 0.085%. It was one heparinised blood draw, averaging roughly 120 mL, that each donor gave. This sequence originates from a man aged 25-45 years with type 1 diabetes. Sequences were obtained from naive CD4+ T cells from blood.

The CDR3 DNA follows: TGTGCCAGCAGCTTAGGGACAGGGGTATACAATGAGCAGTTCTTC. Amino acids: CASSLGTGVYNEQFF. V gene TRBV11-2 combines with J gene TRBJ2-1, with 9 nucleotides matching TRBD1. The germline V gene has CDR1 SGHAT and CDR2 FQNNGV. This CDR3 is built from 15 residues. V lost 1 base and J lost 4; bases outside the gene matches: 2.